This T cell receptor beta chain was recorded in a study of beta chain features in type 1 diabetes. Study-wide background: Healthy donors, compared against patients, showed similar age, gender and cell yields. General study results and limits: Whatever favoring of shorter templates PCR might show would apply equally to patients and controls. Patients' naive, central memory and Treg TCRB repertoires seemed closer to one another than those of healthy donors.

Reverse transcribing all isolated RNA meant expressed TCRB transcripts were sequenced. Sequencing used immunoSEQ multiplex PCR; TCRdb keeps in-frame clones, though not all of them. The sample shows under 900,000 clones, roughly 15% of them seen only once. In the case of this clone: What it binds is not known.

V dropped 1 base and J dropped 1 base, with 11 bases sitting between them. The CDR3 totals 15 residues. Germline CDR1 and CDR2: SGHTA and FQGTGA. Sequenced material: naive CD4+ T cells from blood. The receptor comes from a woman aged 18-29 years in good health. The chain carries TRBV7-3 and TRBJ2-7; D might be TRBD1 (6 bases). The CDR3 DNA is TGTGCCAGCAGCTTAAGCCGAACAGGGTCCTACGAGCAGTACTTC. Residues: CASSLSRTGSYEQYF.